Listed below are T cell receptor beta chains from one sample, sequenced in a study of post-analysis software for immune sequencing data. In TCRdb, the PCR reads were re-called with MiXCR into one record per CDR3 protein. In the table there are 700,000 to 900,000 distinct CDR3 sequences, 35% to 55% of which are singletons. The sequenced sample was blood. The receptors come from a girl aged 10 to 17 with multiple sclerosis. Both conserved end residues are part of each CDR3. D genes are given only for firm matches. Part of the rows lack a size; the others show once, few, many or a class for expanded clones.

TRBJ1-2	TRBV3-1	NA	15	NA	CASSLRGQPNYGYTF	TGTGCCAGCAGCCTCAGGGGACAACCTAACTATGGCTACACCTTC
TRBJ2-7	TRBV7-7	TRBD2	14	NA	CASSPSLAGSEQYF	TGTGCTAGCAGCCCGAGTCTAGCGGGAAGCGAGCAGTACTTC
TRBJ1-4	TRBV12-3/TRBV12-4	TRBD1	17	NA	CASSPTGRLPANEKLFF	TGTGCCAGCAGCCCGACAGGGAGGTTGCCGGCTAATGAAAAACTGTTTTTT
TRBJ1-5	TRBV9	NA	15	once	CASSVGGVPNQPQHF	TGTGCCAGCAGCGTCGGAGGGGTGCCTAATCAGCCCCAGCATTTT
TRBJ2-7	TRBV4-3	NA	19	NA	CASSQGGSWADRSSYEQYF	TGCGCCAGCAGCCAAGGAGGGTCTTGGGCGGACCGTAGCTCCTACGAGCAGTACTTC
TRBJ2-7	TRBV12-3/TRBV12-4	TRBD2	18	NA	CASSFSPQILAGVDEQYF	TGTGCCAGCAGTTTCTCCCCGCAGATACTAGCGGGAGTTGACGAGCAGTACTTC
TRBJ2-7	TRBV20-1	TRBD2	14	NA	CSGTSGRTAYEQYF	TGCAGTGGTACTAGCGGGAGAACCGCCTACGAGCAGTACTTC
TRBJ2-7	TRBV6-1	NA	14	few	CASSEAGLANEQYF	TGTGCCAGCAGTGAAGCCGGGCTAGCCAACGAGCAGTACTTC
TRBJ2-5	TRBV7-8	TRBD2	15	NA	CASSSLRGTQETQYF	TGTGCCAGCAGCTCACTGCGGGGGACCCAAGAGACCCAGTACTTC
TRBJ1-1	TRBV25-1	NA	14	NA	CASSEQGMNTEAFF	TGTGCCAGCAGCGAACAGGGTATGAACACTGAAGCTTTCTTT
TRBJ1-1	TRBV12-3/TRBV12-4	NA	11	NA	CASSDGSRAFF	TGTGCCAGCAGCGACGGGTCTAGGGCTTTCTTT
TRBJ2-1	TRBV6-1	TRBD2	16	few	CASSDRRTSVRNEQFF	TGTGCCAGCAGTGATAGAAGGACTAGCGTAAGAAATGAGCAGTTCTTC
TRBJ2-4	TRBV7-2	TRBD2	17	NA	CASSSSGLAGTKNIQYF	TGTGCCAGCAGTTCCTCAGGGCTAGCGGGTACCAAAAACATTCAGTACTTC
TRBJ2-3	TRBV27	TRBD2	17	few	CASSLDGLAGAPDTQYF	TGTGCCAGCAGTCTGGATGGACTAGCGGGAGCCCCAGATACGCAGTATTTT
TRBJ2-2	TRBV2	NA	13	NA	CASRTGNTGELFF	TGTGCCAGCAGGACGGGGAACACCGGGGAGCTGTTTTTT
TRBJ2-5	TRBV27	NA	15	NA	CASSFVHSTQETQYF	TGTGCCAGCAGTTTTGTGCACAGCACCCAAGAGACCCAGTACTTC
TRBJ2-7	TRBV7-2	NA	14	many	CASSAFEKPYEQYF	TGTGCCAGCAGCGCTTTTGAGAAACCATACGAGCAGTACTTC
TRBJ2-7	TRBV10-1	NA	15	once	CASSDYVGNPDEQYF	TGCGCCAGCAGTGATTATGTGGGTAATCCCGACGAGCAGTACTTC
TRBJ2-1	TRBV10-3	TRBD2	17	NA	CAISDFRAGVSYNEQFF	TGTGCCATCAGTGATTTCCGAGCGGGAGTATCCTACAATGAGCAGTTCTTC
TRBJ2-3	TRBV7-2	TRBD2	15	NA	CASRATLADGGTQYF	TGTGCCAGCAGAGCCACTCTAGCGGATGGGGGTACGCAGTATTTT
TRBJ2-1	TRBV5-1	TRBD1	15	NA	CASSFAGGSYNEQFF	TGCGCCAGCAGCTTCGCAGGGGGCTCCTACAATGAGCAGTTCTTC
TRBJ2-3	TRBV12-3/TRBV12-4	NA	16	few	CASSPEGFPRGDTQYF	TGTGCCAGCAGTCCCGAGGGCTTCCCCCGCGGCGATACGCAGTATTTT
TRBJ2-4	TRBV14	NA	12	few	CASSQVKNIQYF	TGTGCCAGCAGCCAAGTTAAAAACATTCAGTACTTC
TRBJ2-4	TRBV5-6	TRBD1	17	NA	CTSSPPDRALAKNIQYF	TGTACCAGCAGCCCGCCGGACAGGGCCCTGGCCAAAAACATTCAGTACTTC
TRBJ2-1	TRBV11-2	TRBD2	19	NA	CASSPGGSSGRGPYNEQFF	TGTGCCAGCAGCCCGGGGGGATCTAGCGGGAGGGGTCCCTACAATGAGCAGTTCTTC
TRBJ2-1	TRBV9	NA	15	NA	CASSVVGTYGNEQFF	TGTGCCAGCAGCGTAGTTGGTACGTATGGCAATGAGCAGTTCTTC
TRBJ2-5	TRBV12-3/TRBV12-4	NA	16	NA	CASSFSPTESQETQYF	TGTGCCAGCAGTTTCAGTCCGACGGAATCGCAAGAGACCCAGTACTTC
TRBJ2-5	TRBV12-3/TRBV12-4	NA	16	NA	CASSLRGQDLQETQYF	TGTGCCAGCAGTTTGAGGGGACAAGACCTACAAGAGACCCAGTACTTC
TRBJ1-1	TRBV5-6	NA	13	few	CASSLGSGGHAFF	TGTGCCAGCAGCCTCGGGAGCGGGGGCCACGCTTTCTTT
TRBJ1-1	TRBV19	NA	16	once	CASSPGGPGMNTEAFF	TGTGCCAGTAGTCCTGGCGGACCAGGAATGAACACTGAAGCTTTCTTT
TRBJ2-1	TRBV5-1	NA	15	NA	CANSLVAGTNNEQFF	TGCGCCAACAGCTTGGTGGCAGGAACGAACAATGAGCAGTTCTTC
TRBJ2-1	TRBV5-1	TRBD1	15	few	CASSLGDTGGREQFF	TGCGCCAGCAGCTTGGGCGATACAGGGGGTCGTGAGCAGTTCTTC
TRBJ2-7	TRBV6-2/TRBV6-3	NA	14	NA	CASSYASSYNEQYF	TGTGCCAGCAGTTACGCGAGCTCCTACAATGAGCAGTACTTC
TRBJ2-1	TRBV20-1	TRBD2	14	NA	CSATTSVTYNEQFF	TGCAGTGCTACGACTAGCGTAACCTACAATGAGCAGTTCTTC
TRBJ2-7	TRBV4-3	TRBD1	15	NA	CASSLRQGDSYEQYF	TGCGCCAGCAGCCTCCGACAGGGGGACTCCTACGAGCAGTACTTC
TRBJ2-5	TRBV7-2	TRBD1	14	NA	CASSLGAGQGTQYF	TGTGCCAGCAGCTTAGGCGCCGGACAGGGAACCCAGTACTTC
TRBJ1-2	TRBV28	TRBD1	15	NA	CASTPGQGVDYGYTF	TGTGCCAGCACGCCGGGACAGGGCGTCGACTATGGCTACACCTTC
TRBJ1-2	TRBV9	NA	13	NA	CASSAGRDYGYTF	TGTGCCAGCAGTGCCGGAAGGGACTATGGCTACACCTTC
TRBJ2-7	TRBV20-1	NA	15	NA	CSARGRGGLSYEQYF	TGCAGTGCTAGAGGGAGGGGGGGCCTCTCCTACGAGCAGTACTTC
TRBJ2-2	TRBV3-1	TRBD1	14	NA	CASSQGQSTGELFF	TGTGCCAGCAGCCAGGGACAGTCCACCGGGGAGCTGTTTTTT
TRBJ2-3	TRBV7-8	NA	14	many	CASSLRPGTDTQYF	TGTGCCAGCAGCTTACGGCCAGGAACAGATACGCAGTATTTT
TRBJ1-4	TRBV15	NA	15	NA	CATSRDAGGGEKLFF	TGTGCCACCAGCAGAGATGCGGGAGGAGGAGAAAAACTGTTTTTT
TRBJ1-1	TRBV10-3	NA	14	NA	CAINGGAGWTEAFF	TGTGCCATCAATGGGGGCGCCGGATGGACTGAAGCTTTCTTT
TRBJ2-3	TRBV6-1	NA	15	few	CASSEAGTGAVTQYF	TGTGCCAGCAGTGAAGCCGGAACAGGAGCGGTAACGCAGTATTTT
TRBJ2-1	TRBV15	NA	11	few	CATSGRDEQFF	TGTGCCACCAGCGGACGCGATGAGCAGTTCTTC
TRBJ2-5	TRBV11-3	TRBD2	16	NA	CASSSRLAELQETQYF	TGTGCCAGCAGCTCTCGACTAGCGGAACTCCAAGAGACCCAGTACTTC
TRBJ2-3	TRBV7-2	TRBD2	17	NA	CASSFELAGGPPDTQYF	TGTGCCAGCAGCTTCGAACTAGCGGGAGGGCCCCCAGATACGCAGTATTTT
TRBJ2-5	TRBV12-3/TRBV12-4	NA	14	NA	CASSLGDSPGTQYF	TGTGCCAGCAGTTTAGGCGACTCCCCGGGGACCCAGTACTTC
TRBJ2-3	TRBV20-1	TRBD1	16	few	CSARSYGTGQGDTQYF	TGCAGTGCTCGGTCCTACGGGACAGGGCAGGGAGATACGCAGTATTTT
TRBJ2-5	TRBV4-1	NA	16	NA	CASSQEGLPDRETQYF	TGCGCCAGCAGCCAAGAAGGGCTACCCGACCGTGAGACCCAGTACTTC
TRBJ2-1	TRBV28	TRBD1	17	NA	CASSSADRMSSYNEQFF	TGTGCCAGCAGTTCAGCGGACAGGATGAGCTCCTACAATGAGCAGTTCTTC
TRBJ1-1	TRBV7-9	NA	16	NA	CASSLGKTEVNTEAFF	TGTGCCAGCAGCTTAGGAAAGACAGAGGTGAACACTGAAGCTTTCTTT
TRBJ2-5	TRBV20-1	NA	12	few	CSAREHGETQYF	TGCAGTGCTAGAGAACACGGGGAGACCCAGTACTTC
TRBJ1-2	TRBV7-9	NA	14	NA	CASSLVTGTYGYTF	TGTGCCAGCAGCTTAGTTACGGGAACCTATGGCTACACCTTC
TRBJ2-7	TRBV29-1	TRBD2	14	NA	CSAARGLGSYEQYF	TGCAGCGCCGCCCGAGGACTAGGCTCCTACGAGCAGTACTTC
TRBJ2-7	TRBV29-1	NA	12	few	CSVEQGTGEQYF	TGCAGCGTTGAGCAGGGGACCGGGGAGCAGTACTTC